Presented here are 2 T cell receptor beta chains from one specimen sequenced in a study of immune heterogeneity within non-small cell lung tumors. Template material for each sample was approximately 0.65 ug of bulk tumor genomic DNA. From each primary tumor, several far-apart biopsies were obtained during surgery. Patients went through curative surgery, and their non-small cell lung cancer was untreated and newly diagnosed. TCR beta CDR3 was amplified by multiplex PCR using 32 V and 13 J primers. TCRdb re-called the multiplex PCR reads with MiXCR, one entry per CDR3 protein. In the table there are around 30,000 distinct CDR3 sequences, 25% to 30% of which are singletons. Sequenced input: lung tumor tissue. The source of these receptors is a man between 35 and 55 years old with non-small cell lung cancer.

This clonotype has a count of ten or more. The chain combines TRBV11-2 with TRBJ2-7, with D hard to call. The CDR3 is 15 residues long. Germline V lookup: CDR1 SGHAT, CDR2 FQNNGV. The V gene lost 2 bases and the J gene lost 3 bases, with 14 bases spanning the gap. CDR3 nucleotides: TGTGCCAGCAGCTTACGGCCAAACCCAGACTACGAGCAGTACTTC. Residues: CASSLRPNPDYEQYF. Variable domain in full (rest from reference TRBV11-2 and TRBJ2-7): EAGVAQSPRYKIIEKRQSVAFWCNPISGHATLYWYQQILGQGPKLLIQFQNNGVVDDSQLPKDRFSAERLKGVDSTLKIQPAKLEDSAVYLCASSLRPNPDYEQYFGPGTRLTVT.

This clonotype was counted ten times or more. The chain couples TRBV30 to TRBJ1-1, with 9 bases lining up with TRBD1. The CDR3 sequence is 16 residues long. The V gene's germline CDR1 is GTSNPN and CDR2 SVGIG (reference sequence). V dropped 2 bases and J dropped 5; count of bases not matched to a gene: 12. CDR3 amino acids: CAWSTTGQGRGTEAFF. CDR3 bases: TGTGCCTGGAGTACCACAGGACAGGGGCGAGGGACTGAAGCTTTCTTT.